The rows below give T cell receptor beta chains drawn from one sample of a study of shared clonotypes between healthy human individuals. Here immunoSEQ multiplex PCR was the method, and the copy in TCRdb shows in-frame clones only, minus some. The sample shows about 610,000 clones, 96% of them seen only once. Material: naive CD8+ T cells sorted from blood. All receptors derive from a woman aged 25 to 45 in good health. Each CDR3 is given with its conserved first and last residue. A D gene is named only where the DNA matches it firmly. Expanded clones are given a class, and other clones once, few, many or no size at all.

CDR3 protein: CASSTQETGELFF
CDR3 DNA: TGTGCCAGCAGTACGCAGGAGACCGGGGAGCTGTTTTTT
D gene: NA
clone size: NA
CDR3 length: 13
V gene: TRBV27
J gene: TRBJ2-2

CDR3 protein: CASSVSRDRQETQYF
CDR3 DNA: TGTGCCAGCAGCGTCTCCCGGGACCGCCAAGAGACCCAGTACTTC
D gene: NA
clone size: NA
CDR3 length: 15
V gene: TRBV12-1
J gene: TRBJ2-5

CDR3 protein: CASSEGQGGQPQHF
CDR3 DNA: TGCGCCAGCAGCGAGGGACAGGGAGGTCAGCCCCAGCATTTT
D gene: TRBD1
clone size: once
CDR3 length: 14
V gene: TRBV5-1
J gene: TRBJ1-5

CDR3 protein: CASNQGSGELFF
CDR3 DNA: TGCGCCAGCAACCAGGGATCCGGGGAGCTGTTTTTT
D gene: NA
clone size: NA
CDR3 length: 12
V gene: TRBV10-1
J gene: TRBJ2-2

CDR3 protein: CASSSPPYQPQHF
CDR3 DNA: TGTGCCAGCAGTTCCCCTCCATATCAGCCCCAGCATTTT
D gene: NA
clone size: few
CDR3 length: 13
V gene: TRBV27
J gene: TRBJ1-5

CDR3 protein: CASSEDAPISRGVDTQYF
CDR3 DNA: TGTGCCAGCAGTGAAGACGCACCGATTTCTAGGGGCGTCGATACGCAGTATTTT
D gene: NA
clone size: once
CDR3 length: 18
V gene: TRBV2
J gene: TRBJ2-3

CDR3 protein: CASSAGGNEQFF
CDR3 DNA: TGTGCCAGCAGCGCAGGGGGTAATGAGCAGTTCTTC
D gene: TRBD1
clone size: NA
CDR3 length: 12
V gene: TRBV9
J gene: TRBJ2-1

CDR3 protein: CASSPRDRGYYEQYF
CDR3 DNA: TGTGCCAGCAGCCCCCGGGACAGGGGCTACTACGAGCAGTACTTC
D gene: TRBD1
clone size: NA
CDR3 length: 15
V gene: TRBV5-5
J gene: TRBJ2-7

CDR3 protein: CASIDRVVTSGSITDTQYF
CDR3 DNA: TGTGCCAGCATAGACAGGGTCGTCACTAGCGGATCAATTACAGATACGCAGTATTTT
D gene: NA
clone size: NA
CDR3 length: 19
V gene: TRBV28
J gene: TRBJ2-3

CDR3 protein: CASSYVEGDQPQHF
CDR3 DNA: TGTGCCAGCAGTTACGTCGAGGGGGATCAGCCCCAGCATTTT
D gene: NA
clone size: NA
CDR3 length: 14
V gene: TRBV6-5
J gene: TRBJ1-5

CDR3 protein: CASSPHPTGAEAFF
CDR3 DNA: TGTGCCAGCAGCCCTCACCCGACAGGGGCTGAAGCTTTCTTT
D gene: TRBD1
clone size: NA
CDR3 length: 14
V gene: TRBV9
J gene: TRBJ1-1

CDR3 protein: CAGGEGTYNEQFF
CDR3 DNA: TGTGCCGGCGGGGAGGGGACCTACAATGAGCAGTTCTTC
D gene: TRBD2
clone size: NA
CDR3 length: 13
V gene: TRBV2
J gene: TRBJ2-1

CDR3 protein: CASSDRDSVTKNIQYF
CDR3 DNA: TGCGCCAGCAGTGACCGGGACTCCGTGACCAAAAACATTCAGTACTTC
D gene: NA
clone size: NA
CDR3 length: 16
V gene: TRBV10-2
J gene: TRBJ2-4

CDR3 protein: CASSLLAGGPGETQYF
CDR3 DNA: TGTGCCAGCAGTTTACTAGCGGGAGGGCCGGGAGAGACCCAGTACTTC
D gene: TRBD2
clone size: NA
CDR3 length: 16
V gene: TRBV27
J gene: TRBJ2-5

CDR3 protein: CSVDLMAQGRRNTEAFF
CDR3 DNA: TGCAGCGTTGATCTCATGGCGCAGGGTCGGAGGAACACTGAAGCTTTCTTT
D gene: NA
clone size: NA
CDR3 length: 17
V gene: TRBV29-1
J gene: TRBJ1-1

CDR3 protein: CASSFTELFF
CDR3 DNA: TGTGCCAGCAGCTTTACGGAGCTGTTTTTT
D gene: NA
clone size: once
CDR3 length: 10
V gene: TRBV7-8
J gene: TRBJ2-2

CDR3 protein: CASSLLAGRQPQHF
CDR3 DNA: TGCGCCAGCAGCTTGTTGGCAGGGCGTCAGCCCCAGCATTTT
D gene: NA
clone size: once
CDR3 length: 14
V gene: TRBV5-1
J gene: TRBJ1-5

CDR3 protein: CASSPGQGIYNEQFF
CDR3 DNA: TGTGCCAGTAGTCCTGGACAGGGGATATACAATGAGCAGTTCTTC
D gene: TRBD1
clone size: NA
CDR3 length: 15
V gene: TRBV19
J gene: TRBJ2-1

CDR3 protein: CATPPSGTNTGELFF
CDR3 DNA: TGTGCCACCCCCCCGAGCGGCACGAACACCGGGGAGCTGTTTTTT
D gene: NA
clone size: NA
CDR3 length: 15
V gene: TRBV27
J gene: TRBJ2-2

CDR3 protein: CASSDGYEQYF
CDR3 DNA: TGTGCCAGCAGTGATGGGTACGAGCAGTACTTC
D gene: NA
clone size: NA
CDR3 length: 11
V gene: TRBV6-4
J gene: TRBJ2-7

CDR3 protein: CASSLSGLAGRFEQFF
CDR3 DNA: TGTGCCAGCAGCTTAAGCGGACTAGCGGGAAGGTTTGAGCAGTTCTTC
D gene: TRBD2
clone size: once
CDR3 length: 16
V gene: TRBV13
J gene: TRBJ2-1

CDR3 protein: CASSVREINEQYF
CDR3 DNA: TGTGCCAGCAGTGTTCGAGAAATAAACGAGCAGTACTTC
D gene: NA
clone size: NA
CDR3 length: 13
V gene: TRBV6-1
J gene: TRBJ2-7

CDR3 protein: CASRPGGETQYF
CDR3 DNA: TGTGCCAGCAGGCCAGGGGGAGAGACCCAGTACTTC
D gene: TRBD1
clone size: NA
CDR3 length: 12
V gene: TRBV6-6
J gene: TRBJ2-5

CDR3 protein: CASSLALGDRGYEQYF
CDR3 DNA: TGTGCCAGCAGCTTAGCTTTAGGGGACAGGGGGTACGAGCAGTACTTC
D gene: TRBD1
clone size: NA
CDR3 length: 16
V gene: TRBV11-2
J gene: TRBJ2-7

CDR3 protein: CASSSDTRGAGSYEQYF
CDR3 DNA: TGTGCCAGCAGCTCAGACACCAGGGGAGCTGGGTCCTACGAGCAGTACTTC
D gene: NA
clone size: NA
CDR3 length: 17
V gene: TRBV13
J gene: TRBJ2-7

CDR3 protein: CASGQGTRGNQPQHF
CDR3 DNA: TGTGCCAGCGGGCAGGGGACCCGAGGCAATCAGCCCCAGCATTTT
D gene: NA
clone size: NA
CDR3 length: 15
V gene: TRBV27
J gene: TRBJ1-5

CDR3 protein: CASSWAGGNTEAFF
CDR3 DNA: TGTGCCAGCAGTTGGGCAGGGGGGAACACTGAAGCTTTCTTT
D gene: TRBD1
clone size: NA
CDR3 length: 14
V gene: TRBV6-6
J gene: TRBJ1-1

CDR3 protein: CASSGRGTYEQYF
CDR3 DNA: TGTGCCAGCAGCGGGAGGGGAACCTACGAGCAGTACTTC
D gene: TRBD2
clone size: NA
CDR3 length: 13
V gene: TRBV28
J gene: TRBJ2-7

CDR3 protein: CASSLGLAGSFKSSYNEQFF
CDR3 DNA: TGTGCCAGCAGCTTGGGACTAGCGGGGTCTTTTAAGAGCTCCTACAATGAGCAGTTCTTC
D gene: TRBD2
clone size: NA
CDR3 length: 20
V gene: TRBV5-8
J gene: TRBJ2-1

CDR3 protein: CASSIDVVMGHKSGTFPYNEQFF
CDR3 DNA: TGTGCCAGTAGTATAGATGTTGTTATGGGTCATAAATCCGGGACTTTTCCCTACAATGAGCAGTTCTTC
D gene: NA
clone size: NA
CDR3 length: 23
V gene: TRBV19
J gene: TRBJ2-1

CDR3 protein: CASTSLAGAQETQYF
CDR3 DNA: TGCGCCAGCACTTCACTAGCGGGGGCCCAAGAGACCCAGTACTTC
D gene: TRBD2
clone size: NA
CDR3 length: 15
V gene: TRBV10-2
J gene: TRBJ2-5

CDR3 protein: CASSPPPEREGSYNEQFF
CDR3 DNA: TGTGCCAGCAGTCCTCCCCCGGAAAGGGAGGGCTCCTACAATGAGCAGTTCTTC
D gene: TRBD2
clone size: NA
CDR3 length: 18
V gene: TRBV27
J gene: TRBJ2-1

CDR3 protein: CASSPVLAGDEGEQFF
CDR3 DNA: TGTGCCAGCAGCCCCGTACTAGCGGGAGACGAGGGTGAGCAGTTCTTC
D gene: TRBD2
clone size: NA
CDR3 length: 16
V gene: TRBV28
J gene: TRBJ2-1

CDR3 protein: CASSLVGSYEQYF
CDR3 DNA: TGTGCCAGCAGTCTGGTAGGGTCCTACGAGCAGTACTTC
D gene: NA
clone size: NA
CDR3 length: 13
V gene: TRBV5-6
J gene: TRBJ2-7

CDR3 protein: CASSDGLVYTF
CDR3 DNA: TGTGCCAGCAGCGATGGGCTGGTCTACACCTTC
D gene: NA
clone size: NA
CDR3 length: 11
V gene: TRBV4-2
J gene: TRBJ1-2

CDR3 protein: CASSASGGTYGYTF
CDR3 DNA: TGTGCCAGCAGCGCCTCAGGGGGTACCTATGGCTACACCTTC
D gene: TRBD1
clone size: NA
CDR3 length: 14
V gene: TRBV9
J gene: TRBJ1-2

CDR3 protein: CASWGAGGPIYEQFF
CDR3 DNA: TGTGCCAGCTGGGGGGCGGGAGGGCCAATCTATGAGCAGTTCTTC
D gene: TRBD2
clone size: NA
CDR3 length: 15
V gene: TRBV7-9
J gene: TRBJ2-1

CDR3 protein: CAWSPPPGDRGRFYEQYF
CDR3 DNA: TGTGCCTGGAGTCCCCCCCCGGGGGATAGGGGGCGCTTCTACGAGCAGTACTTC
D gene: NA
clone size: NA
CDR3 length: 18
V gene: TRBV30
J gene: TRBJ2-7

CDR3 protein: CASSLVPGAGDTQYF
CDR3 DNA: TGTGCCAGCAGCTTAGTTCCAGGGGCAGGAGATACGCAGTATTTT
D gene: NA
clone size: NA
CDR3 length: 15
V gene: TRBV7-2
J gene: TRBJ2-3

CDR3 protein: CASSYAGNSPLHF
CDR3 DNA: TGTGCCAGCAGTTACGCTGGGAATTCACCCCTCCACTTT
D gene: NA
clone size: NA
CDR3 length: 13
V gene: TRBV27
J gene: TRBJ1-6